Below, one TCR beta chain is given with its context. As yet, its antigen is unknown. When ophthalmopathy did not progress within 18 months, Graves' hyperthyroidism was considered stable. Patients were excluded for uncontrolled infection, other autoimmune disease, pregnancy or lactation. On the basis of clinical symptoms, serum thyroxine and TRAb, thyroid ultrasound and orbital computed tomography, diagnoses were made. CDR1 is SNHLY and CDR2 is FYNNEI in the germline V gene. Trimming shortened V by 7 bases and J by 7 bases, and 11 bases separated the two germline ends. The CDR3 has 11 residues. This sample is part of a study of T cells in Graves' hyperthyroidism and ophthalmopathy. Whole-study findings and limits: The model forecast ophthalmopathy, anticipating it by a median 6.5 months before onset.

Amplification of TCR beta CDR3 regions used RNA as the template. Carried out on the TCR CDR3, a first-round RT-PCR used the HTBI primer set. Each CDR3 protein gets one entry after TCRdb re-called the multiplex PCR reads with MiXCR. The sample records approximately 420,000 distinct CDR3 sequences, about 15% being singletons. This chain connects TRBV2 to TRBJ2-7; no clear D gene. The sequenced sample consisted of blood. The sequence derives from a woman younger than 45 with Graves' hyperthyroidism. The CDR3 sequence is CASILVGEQYF. The CDR3 DNA reads as TGTGCCAGCATTCTGGTGGGGGAGCAGTACTTC.